Listed below are T cell receptor beta chains from one sample, sequenced in a study of blood T cell dynamics during melanoma immunotherapy. The protocol was immunoSEQ multiplex PCR, while the TCRdb copy is restricted to in-frame clones and leaves out a portion. The sample consists of some 15,000 clones, roughly nine tenths of them appearing once. The sequences come from blood, collected from a patient treated with checkpoint blockade. The receptors derive from a human donor with melanoma. Both conserved end residues are part of each CDR3. Fields, in order: D gene, clone size, J gene, V gene, CDR3 protein, CDR3 DNA. The D gene is left open where the match is weak. The listing skips clone size in some rows; elsewhere it reads once, few, many or a size class.

d_gene: TRBD2; abundance: .; j_gene: TRBJ2-3; v_gene: TRBV7-9; CDR3aa: CASSPLGAGGLDTQYF; CDR3nt: TGTGCCAGCAGCCCGCTGGGAGCGGGGGGGCTAGATACGCAGTATTTT
d_gene: TRBD1; abundance: .; j_gene: TRBJ1-5; v_gene: TRBV5-6; CDR3aa: CASSLGTGSQPQHF; CDR3nt: TGTGCCAGCAGCTTGGGGACAGGGTCTCAGCCCCAGCATTTT
d_gene: .; abundance: .; j_gene: TRBJ2-7; v_gene: TRBV5-1; CDR3aa: CASSLALSYEQYF; CDR3nt: TGCGCCAGCAGCTTGGCCTTATCCTACGAGCAGTACTTC
d_gene: .; abundance: once; j_gene: TRBJ2-7; v_gene: TRBV30; CDR3aa: CAWSAGPLYEQYF; CDR3nt: TGTGCCTGGAGTGCAGGGCCCCTCTACGAGCAGTACTTC
d_gene: .; abundance: .; j_gene: TRBJ1-1; v_gene: TRBV19; CDR3aa: CASTNRAGSGPNTEAFF; CDR3nt: TGTGCCAGTACCAATAGGGCGGGCAGTGGGCCAAACACTGAAGCTTTCTTT
d_gene: TRBD1; abundance: .; j_gene: TRBJ2-2; v_gene: TRBV18; CDR3aa: CASSLDRANTGELFF; CDR3nt: TGTGCCAGCTCATTGGACAGGGCTAACACCGGGGAGCTGTTTTTT
d_gene: .; abundance: .; j_gene: TRBJ2-1; v_gene: TRBV4-3; CDR3aa: CASSQDSAYNEQFF; CDR3nt: TGCGCCAGCAGCCAAGATTCAGCCTACAATGAGCAGTTCTTC
d_gene: .; abundance: .; j_gene: TRBJ2-4; v_gene: TRBV10-1; CDR3aa: CASSASGLNIQYF; CDR3nt: TGCGCCAGCAGTGCGAGCGGCCTAAACATTCAGTACTTC
d_gene: TRBD2; abundance: once; j_gene: TRBJ2-3; v_gene: TRBV4-2; CDR3aa: CASSQEVAGTPTDTQYF; CDR3nt: TGTGCCAGCAGCCAAGAGGTAGCGGGGACACCCACAGATACGCAGTATTTT
d_gene: .; abundance: .; j_gene: TRBJ2-5; v_gene: TRBV27; CDR3aa: CASSFNAQETQYF; CDR3nt: TGTGCCAGCAGTTTTAATGCGCAAGAGACCCAGTACTTC
d_gene: .; abundance: .; j_gene: TRBJ1-2; v_gene: TRBV6-4; CDR3aa: CASSEDSFTYGYTF; CDR3nt: TGTGCCAGCAGCGAGGACAGCTTTACCTATGGCTACACCTTC
d_gene: .; abundance: .; j_gene: TRBJ1-1; v_gene: TRBV25-1; CDR3aa: CASSEYREGPNEAFF; CDR3nt: TGTGCCAGCAGTGAATATAGAGAAGGGCCAAATGAAGCTTTCTTT
d_gene: .; abundance: .; j_gene: TRBJ2-5; v_gene: TRBV9; CDR3aa: CASSAREGATGETQYF; CDR3nt: TGTGCCAGCAGCGCGAGGGAGGGGGCTACAGGAGAGACCCAGTACTTC
d_gene: .; abundance: .; j_gene: TRBJ2-3; v_gene: TRBV25-1; CDR3aa: CASSEGLEGTQYF; CDR3nt: TGTGCCAGCAGCGAGGGCCTCGAGGGTACGCAGTATTTT
d_gene: .; abundance: .; j_gene: TRBJ2-2; v_gene: TRBV21-1; CDR3aa: CASSTGTSGYRGELFF; CDR3nt: TGTGCCAGCAGCACCGGGACTAGCGGGTATCGCGGGGAGCTGTTTTTT
d_gene: TRBD1; abundance: .; j_gene: TRBJ1-4; v_gene: TRBV2; CDR3aa: CASRTGWANEKLFF; CDR3nt: TGTGCCAGCAGGACAGGGTGGGCTAATGAAAAACTGTTTTTT
d_gene: TRBD2; abundance: .; j_gene: TRBJ2-7; v_gene: TRBV28; CDR3aa: CASTGTGGSYEQYF; CDR3nt: TGTGCCAGCACAGGGACCGGGGGGTCCTACGAGCAGTACTTC
d_gene: .; abundance: .; j_gene: TRBJ1-1; v_gene: TRBV7-2; CDR3aa: CASTLRGRRWAFF; CDR3nt: TGTGCCAGCACCTTAAGAGGGCGGCGATGGGCTTTCTTT
d_gene: TRBD1; abundance: .; j_gene: TRBJ2-7; v_gene: TRBV5-1; CDR3aa: CASSPGTGVTYEQYF; CDR3nt: TGCGCCAGCAGCCCAGGGACAGGGGTCACCTACGAGCAGTACTTC
d_gene: TRBD1; abundance: once; j_gene: TRBJ1-1; v_gene: TRBV7-9; CDR3aa: CASSLGGRDRYEAFF; CDR3nt: TGTGCCAGCAGCTTAGGAGGTCGGGACAGATATGAAGCTTTCTTT
d_gene: .; abundance: .; j_gene: TRBJ1-5; v_gene: TRBV5-1; CDR3aa: CASSLSGDYQPQHF; CDR3nt: TGCGCCAGCAGCTTGTCCGGGGACTATCAGCCCCAGCATTTT
d_gene: .; abundance: .; j_gene: TRBJ2-2; v_gene: TRBV9; CDR3aa: CASSVANTAGELFF; CDR3nt: TGTGCCAGCAGCGTAGCTAATACAGCCGGGGAGCTGTTTTTT
d_gene: TRBD1; abundance: .; j_gene: TRBJ2-7; v_gene: TRBV6-5; CDR3aa: CASSYGTGAYEQYF; CDR3nt: TGTGCCAGCAGTTACGGGACAGGGGCCTACGAGCAGTACTTC
d_gene: TRBD2; abundance: .; j_gene: TRBJ2-1; v_gene: TRBV28; CDR3aa: CASYTGLAGDNEQFF; CDR3nt: TGTGCCAGCTATACCGGACTAGCGGGAGACAATGAGCAGTTCTTC
d_gene: TRBD2; abundance: .; j_gene: TRBJ2-2; v_gene: TRBV5-6; CDR3aa: CASSLGQRGNTGELFF; CDR3nt: TGTGCCAGCAGCTTGGGTCAGCGGGGGAACACCGGGGAGCTGTTTTTT
d_gene: TRBD1; abundance: .; j_gene: TRBJ1-2; v_gene: TRBV7-8; CDR3aa: CASSAAGGATGGNTF; CDR3nt: TGTGCCAGCAGCGCTGCTGGTGGGGCGACAGGGGGGAACACCTTC
d_gene: TRBD2; abundance: .; j_gene: TRBJ2-1; v_gene: TRBV2; CDR3aa: CASSIQRGRKQITNNDSYNEQFF; CDR3nt: TGTGCCAGCAGTATTCAGCGGGGAAGAAAGCAGATAACTAACAACGACTCCTACAATGAGCAGTTCTTC
d_gene: .; abundance: .; j_gene: TRBJ2-3; v_gene: TRBV5-4; CDR3aa: CASSIPGSTDTQYF; CDR3nt: TGTGCCAGCAGCATCCCAGGTAGCACAGATACGCAGTATTTT
d_gene: .; abundance: .; j_gene: TRBJ2-3; v_gene: TRBV7-3; CDR3aa: CASSPKGGTTDTQYF; CDR3nt: TGTGCCAGCAGCCCCAAAGGGGGGACCACAGATACGCAGTATTTT
d_gene: TRBD1; abundance: .; j_gene: TRBJ2-1; v_gene: TRBV7-4; CDR3aa: CASSWDRADNEQFF; CDR3nt: TGTGCCAGCAGCTGGGACAGGGCCGACAATGAGCAGTTCTTC
d_gene: .; abundance: once; j_gene: TRBJ1-5; v_gene: TRBV19; CDR3aa: CASSNQLRQPQHF; CDR3nt: TGTGCCAGTAGTAACCAATTAAGGCAGCCCCAGCATTTT
d_gene: .; abundance: .; j_gene: TRBJ2-3; v_gene: TRBV2; CDR3aa: CASRSGTPASTDTQYF; CDR3nt: TGTGCCAGCAGGTCCGGGACACCAGCCTCCACAGATACGCAGTATTTT
d_gene: TRBD1; abundance: .; j_gene: TRBJ2-5; v_gene: TRBV19; CDR3aa: CASSIGYQGAATQYF; CDR3nt: TGTGCCAGTAGTATAGGGTATCAGGGGGCAGCGACCCAGTACTTC
d_gene: .; abundance: .; j_gene: TRBJ1-1; v_gene: TRBV19; CDR3aa: CASSIALNTEAFF; CDR3nt: TGTGCCAGTAGTATAGCCCTGAACACTGAAGCTTTCTTT
d_gene: TRBD1; abundance: few; j_gene: TRBJ1-6; v_gene: TRBV18; CDR3aa: CASSRDRENSPLHF; CDR3nt: TGTGCCAGCTCTCGGGACAGGGAGAATTCACCCCTCCACTTT
d_gene: .; abundance: .; j_gene: TRBJ1-2; v_gene: TRBV9; CDR3aa: CASSPDPTGLRGYTF; CDR3nt: TGTGCCAGCAGCCCAGACCCTACAGGTTTACGTGGCTACACCTTC
d_gene: .; abundance: .; j_gene: TRBJ1-2; v_gene: TRBV27; CDR3aa: CASSEDRKRDYGYTF; CDR3nt: TGTGCCAGCAGTGAGGACAGAAAGAGGGACTATGGCTACACCTTC
d_gene: .; abundance: .; j_gene: TRBJ2-2; v_gene: TRBV19; CDR3aa: CASSYLGRSGELFF; CDR3nt: TGTGCCAGTAGTTACCTGGGGAGGAGCGGGGAGCTGTTTTTT
d_gene: .; abundance: .; j_gene: TRBJ2-1; v_gene: TRBV5-1; CDR3aa: CASSEDSSYNEQFF; CDR3nt: TGCGCCAGCAGTGAGGACTCTTCCTACAATGAGCAGTTCTTC
d_gene: .; abundance: .; j_gene: TRBJ1-1; v_gene: TRBV7-2; CDR3aa: CASSLAVGGRAFF; CDR3nt: TGTGCCAGCAGCTTAGCAGTGGGGGGGAGGGCTTTCTTT
d_gene: .; abundance: .; j_gene: TRBJ2-3; v_gene: TRBV27; CDR3aa: CASSPSGDTQYF; CDR3nt: TGTGCCAGCAGCCCCTCAGGGGATACGCAGTATTTT